These 8 T cell receptor beta chains originate from one sample sequenced in a study of blood T cell repertoires in COVID-19. Sequenced by immunoSEQ multiplex PCR; TCRdb stores in-frame clones only, minus some. The table shows about 73,000 clones, with about 86% occurring only once. Sequencing input: peripheral blood. The receptor source for this set is a human donor in a cohort sampled during active COVID-19.

The chain links TRBV6-2 or TRBV6-3 to TRBJ2-7; TRBD2 aligns across 9 bases. There are 14 residues in the CDR3. V shed 4 bases and J 2 bases; nucleotides not matched to a gene: 3. Germline values: CDR1 MNHEY, CDR2 SVGEGT. CDR3 residues: CASSSAGGTYEQYF. The CDR3 coding sequence is TGTGCCAGCAGTTCGGCGGGGGGGACCTACGAGCAGTACTTC.

The chain joins TRBV19 to TRBJ2-5, with 7 bases matching TRBD1. The V and J ends lost 7 bases and 5 bases, in that order; junction bases with no gene match: 10. CDR3 length: 14 residues. Looked up from germline, CDR1 is LNHDA and CDR2 is SQIVND (reference sequence). In DNA form, the CDR3 reads TGTGCCAGTACCCAGGGAACAGGGGCTGAGACCCAGTACTTC. As protein: CASTQGTGAETQYF.

This clone was picked up a small number of times. The gene calls are TRBV14 and TRBJ2-3; TRBD2 matches at 12 bases. The CDR3 has 21 amino acids. The V and J ends lost 0 bases and 3 bases, in that order; junction bases with no gene match: 16. Germline CDR1 is SGHDN and CDR2 is FVKESK. The CDR3 DNA is TGTGCCAGCAGCCAAGAAAGGTACAGGCTAGCGGGGGGGTTATGGACAGATACGCAGTATTTT. Its protein is CASSQERYRLAGGLWTDTQYF.

The chain is built from TRBV3-1 (or the pseudogene TRBV3-2) and TRBJ2-7; 7 nucleotides align to TRBD1. The CDR3 contains 15 residues. The germline CDR1 and CDR2 sequences are LGHDT and YNNKEL (reference sequence). Trimming cost V 1 base and J 6 bases; bases outside gene matches: 9. The CDR3 protein is CASSQVASRGREQYF. DNA of the CDR3: TGTGCCAGCAGCCAAGTTGCTAGTAGGGGGCGCGAGCAGTACTTC.

This chain joins TRBV28 and TRBJ2-5, with 9 nucleotides matching TRBD2. The CDR3 runs to 14 residues. The germline gives CDR1 MDHEN, CDR2 SYDVKM. The junction had 13 bases not matched to a gene; V was cut back by 11 bases and J by 6 bases. The CDR3 here is CASGGLAGIKTQYF. In DNA, the CDR3 is TGTGCCTCCGGGGGGCTAGCGGGGATCAAGACCCAGTACTTC.

By sample fraction, this clone is medium-sized (0.01 to 0.1%). Other DNA sequences in the same sample also yield this CDR3. The chain couples TRBV10-3 to TRBJ1-5; 8 nucleotides match TRBD1. Trimming removed 8 bases from V and 3 bases from J; junction bases left unmatched: 6. Looked up from germline, CDR1 is ENHRY and CDR2 is SYGVKD. The CDR3 has 14 residues. The CDR3 here is CAIGTGDSNQPQHF. The CDR3 nucleotides read TGTGCCATCGGGACAGGAGACTCCAATCAGCCCCAGCATTTT.

This clone was counted only a few times. This chain uses TRBV3-1 (or the pseudogene TRBV3-2) with TRBJ1-5; D possibly corresponds to TRBD1 (5 bases). Per the germline V gene, CDR1 is LGHDT and CDR2 is YNNKEL (reference sequence). Trimming removed 5 bases from V and 6 bases from J, with 14 bases in between. The CDR3 has 14 residues. CDR3 sequence reads: CASSNAGPGQPQHF. The CDR3, as DNA: TGTGCCAGCAGCAATGCAGGGCCAGGTCAGCCCCAGCATTTT.

The rearrangement uses TRBV3-1 (or the pseudogene TRBV3-2) and TRBJ2-3, with 7 bases lining up with TRBD2. The junction had 14 bases not matched to a gene; V was cut back by 5 bases and J by 6 bases. Germline CDR1 LGHDT, CDR2 YNNKEL (reference sequence). CDR3 length: 16 residues. CDR3 sequence (DNA): TGTGCCAGCAGCTACATAAGGGCGGGGCGGGGGGATACGCAGTATTTT. Translation gives CASSYIRAGRGDTQYF.